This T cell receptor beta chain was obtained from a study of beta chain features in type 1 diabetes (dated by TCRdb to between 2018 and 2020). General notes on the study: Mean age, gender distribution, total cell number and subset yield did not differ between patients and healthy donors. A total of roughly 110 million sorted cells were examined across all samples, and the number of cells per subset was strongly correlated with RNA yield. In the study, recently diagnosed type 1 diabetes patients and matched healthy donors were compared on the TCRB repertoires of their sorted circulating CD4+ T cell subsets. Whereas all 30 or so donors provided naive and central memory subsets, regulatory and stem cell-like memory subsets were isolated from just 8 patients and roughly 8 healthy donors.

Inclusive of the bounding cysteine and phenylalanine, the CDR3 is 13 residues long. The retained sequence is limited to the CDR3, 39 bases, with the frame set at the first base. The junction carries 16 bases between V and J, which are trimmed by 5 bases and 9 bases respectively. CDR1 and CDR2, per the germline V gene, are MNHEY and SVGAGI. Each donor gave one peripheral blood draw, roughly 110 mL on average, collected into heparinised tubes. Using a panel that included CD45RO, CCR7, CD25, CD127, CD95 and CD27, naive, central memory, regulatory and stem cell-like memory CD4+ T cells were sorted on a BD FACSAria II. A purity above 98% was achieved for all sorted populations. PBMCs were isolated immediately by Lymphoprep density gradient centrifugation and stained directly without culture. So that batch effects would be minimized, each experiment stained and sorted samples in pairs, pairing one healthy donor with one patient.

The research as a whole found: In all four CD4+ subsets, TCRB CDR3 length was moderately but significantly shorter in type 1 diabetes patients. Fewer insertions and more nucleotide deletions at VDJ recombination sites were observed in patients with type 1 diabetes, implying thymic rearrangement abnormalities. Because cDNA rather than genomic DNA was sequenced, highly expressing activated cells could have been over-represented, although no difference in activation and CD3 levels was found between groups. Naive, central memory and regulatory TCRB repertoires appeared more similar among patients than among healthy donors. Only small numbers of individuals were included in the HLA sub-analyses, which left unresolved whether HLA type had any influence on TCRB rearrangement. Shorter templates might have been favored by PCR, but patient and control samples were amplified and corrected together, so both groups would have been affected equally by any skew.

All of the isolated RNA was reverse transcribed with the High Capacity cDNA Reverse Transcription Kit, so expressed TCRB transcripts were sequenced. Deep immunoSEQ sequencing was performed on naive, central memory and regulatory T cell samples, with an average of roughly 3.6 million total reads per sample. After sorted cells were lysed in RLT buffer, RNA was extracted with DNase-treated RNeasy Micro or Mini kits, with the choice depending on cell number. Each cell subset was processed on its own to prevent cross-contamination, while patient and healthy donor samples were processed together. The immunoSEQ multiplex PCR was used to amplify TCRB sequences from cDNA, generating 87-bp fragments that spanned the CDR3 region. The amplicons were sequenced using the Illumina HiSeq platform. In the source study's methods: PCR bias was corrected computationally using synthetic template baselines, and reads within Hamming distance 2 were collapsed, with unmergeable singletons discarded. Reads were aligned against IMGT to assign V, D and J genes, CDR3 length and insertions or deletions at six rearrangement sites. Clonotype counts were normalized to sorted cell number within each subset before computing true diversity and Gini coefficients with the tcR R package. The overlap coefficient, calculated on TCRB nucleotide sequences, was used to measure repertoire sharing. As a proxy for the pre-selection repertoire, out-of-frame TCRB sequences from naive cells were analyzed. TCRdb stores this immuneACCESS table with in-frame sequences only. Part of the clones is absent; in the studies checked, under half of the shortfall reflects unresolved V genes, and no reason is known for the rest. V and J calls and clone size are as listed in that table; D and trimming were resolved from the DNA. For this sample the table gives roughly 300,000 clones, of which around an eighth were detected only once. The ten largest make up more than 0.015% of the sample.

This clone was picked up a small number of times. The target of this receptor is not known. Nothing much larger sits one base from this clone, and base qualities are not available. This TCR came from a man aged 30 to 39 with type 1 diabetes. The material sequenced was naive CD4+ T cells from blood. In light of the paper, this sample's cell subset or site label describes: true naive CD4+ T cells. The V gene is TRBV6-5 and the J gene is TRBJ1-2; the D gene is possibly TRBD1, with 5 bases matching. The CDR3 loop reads CASSLGTAGSYTF. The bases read TGTGCCAGCAGTCTGGGGACTGCCGGGAGCTACACCTTC.